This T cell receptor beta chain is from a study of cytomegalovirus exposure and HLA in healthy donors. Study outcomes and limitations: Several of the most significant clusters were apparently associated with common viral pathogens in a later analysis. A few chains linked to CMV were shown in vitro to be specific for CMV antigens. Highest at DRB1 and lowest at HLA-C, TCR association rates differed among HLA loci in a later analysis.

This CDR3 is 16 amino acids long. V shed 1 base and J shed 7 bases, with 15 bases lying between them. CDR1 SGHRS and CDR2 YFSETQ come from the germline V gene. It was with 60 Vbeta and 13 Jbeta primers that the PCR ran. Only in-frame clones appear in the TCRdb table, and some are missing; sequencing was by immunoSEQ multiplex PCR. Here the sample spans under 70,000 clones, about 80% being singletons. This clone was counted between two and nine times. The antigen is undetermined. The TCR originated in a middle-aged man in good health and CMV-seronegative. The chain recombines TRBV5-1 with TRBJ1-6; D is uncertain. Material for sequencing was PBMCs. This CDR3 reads CASSLTTAFVNSPLHF. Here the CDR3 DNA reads TGCGCCAGCAGCTTGACCACAGCATTCGTCAATTCACCCCTCCACTTT. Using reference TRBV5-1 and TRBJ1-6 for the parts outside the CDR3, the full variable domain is KAGVTQTPRYLIKTRGQQVTLSCSPISGHRSVSWYQQTPGQGLQFLFEYFSETQRNKGNFPGRFSGRQFSNSRSEMNVSTLELGDSALYLCASSLTTAFVNSPLHFGNGTRLTVT.